Following are 3 T cell receptor beta chains from one sample sequenced in a study of cytomegalovirus exposure and HLA in healthy donors. It was with 60 Vbeta and 13 Jbeta primers that the PCR ran. Data came from immunoSEQ multiplex PCR; TCRdb stores just in-frame clones and leaves some out. The sample holds about 190,000 clones, around 77% seen once. Material: PBMCs. The origin of the receptors is a young woman in good health and CMV-seronegative.

V is TRBV19 and J is TRBJ1-2; maybe TRBD1 (5 bases). V was clipped by 6 bases and J by 3 bases, with 11 bases between them. The length of the CDR3 is 13 residues. Germline V lookup: CDR1 LNHDA, CDR2 SQIVND (reference sequence). The CDR3 sequence is CASRVGRDYGYTF. The CDR3 DNA follows: TGTGCCAGTAGAGTTGGCAGGGACTATGGCTACACCTTC. Looking up the rest from reference TRBV19 and TRBJ1-2 gives the full variable domain: DGGITQSPKYLFRKEGQNVTLSCEQNLNHDAMYWYRQDPGQGLRLIYYSQIVNDFQKGDIAEGYSVSREKKESFPLTVTSAQKNPTAFYLCASRVGRDYGYTFGSGTRLTVV.

The chain employs TRBV5-1 and TRBJ2-3; D is ambiguous. Germline-derived CDR1 and CDR2 are SGHRS and YFSETQ. The length of the CDR3 is 12 residues. The V gene lost 2 bases and the J gene lost 6 bases, with 7 bases spanning the gap. In DNA form, the CDR3 reads TGCGCCAGCAGCTTAGACTCCGATACGCAGTATTTT. Protein sequence: CASSLDSDTQYF.

The chain links TRBV19 to TRBJ1-1; D remains unclear. V lost 5 bases and J 6 bases, leaving 10 bases between the germline ends. CDR3 length: 12 residues. Looked up from germline, CDR1 is LNHDA and CDR2 is SQIVND (reference sequence). DNA of the CDR3: TGTGCCAGTAGTTCGCGGAGGTCTGAAGCTTTCTTT. Protein sequence: CASSSRRSEAFF.